The clone carrying this TCR beta chain was counted between two and nine times. This sample is part of a study of early T cells in non-severe SARS-CoV-2 infection. The CDR3 has 14 amino acids. J was trimmed by 0 bases and V by 5 bases; bases with no gene match: 3. Looked up from germline, CDR1 is MNHEY and CDR2 is SMNVEV (reference sequence). A single record per CDR3 protein comes from TCRdb applying MiXCR to the 5' RACE reads. The profile covers tens of thousands of distinct CDR3 sequences, with 15% appearing a single time and 10% taken by the ten largest. The gene calls are TRBV27 and TRBJ2-5, with 7 bases identical to TRBD2. Sequencing was performed on whole blood, taken at baseline. This TCR was recovered from an adult who was a healthcare worker with PCR-confirmed SARS-CoV-2 infection or an uninfected control (not recorded which). CDR3 protein: CASSHGGYQETQYF. For the CDR3, the DNA is TGTGCCAGCAGTCACGGGGGGTACCAAGAGACCCAGTACTTC.